This entry features one T cell receptor beta chain sequence. The antigen is undetermined. This sample was taken from a study of CD4 T cells in relation to SARS-CoV-2 and coronaviruses. Overall study results and limits: No crossreactivity against non-spike viral proteins was tested here.

Unexposed donor CD4+ T cells date from 2011-2018, before the COVID-19 pandemic. CD4+ T cells were isolated from the cells after around 9 days of culture. Unexposed-donor CD4+ T cells were probed with SARS-CoV-2 S/N and four cold-coronavirus spikes, cells permitting. TCRdb keeps only in-frame clones here, not all; method: immunoSEQ multiplex PCR. The data contain roughly 21,000 clones, 76% of them singletons. Sequencing was performed on CD4+ T cells from PBMCs, cultured in vitro. This sequence originates from a human donor in good health.

The CDR3 sequence is CASSFPQAGGRNNEQFF. Here the CDR3 DNA reads TGTGCCAGCAGTTTCCCCCAAGCGGGAGGAAGGAACAATGAGCAGTTCTTC. The chain recombines TRBV28 with TRBJ2-1; the match to TRBD2 covers 9 bases. CDR3 size: 17 residues. V was pared by 3 bases and J by 5 bases, with 11 bases of the junction left unmatched. The germline CDR1 and CDR2 sequences are MDHEN and SYDVKM.